A selection of T cell receptor beta chains follows, all from one sample in a study of blood T cell repertoires in COVID-19. Sequencing was performed with immunoSEQ multiplex PCR; in TCRdb, only in-frame clones are kept and a portion is missing. There are 250,000 to 300,000 clones in the sample; approximately 90% occur only once, and more than 1% lies in the top ten. Sequencing was performed on PBMCs or T cells enriched from blood (not recorded which). Source of these receptors: a human donor in a cohort exposed to, infected with or recovered from COVID-19 (not recorded which). The donor label of this sample is uncertain. Both conserved end residues are part of each CDR3. D genes are given only for firm matches. Clone sizes are given selectively: once, few, many, or a class where the clone is expanded.

CAIADRGNYGYTF	TGTGCCATCGCCGACAGGGGTAACTATGGCTACACCTTC	TRBD1	TRBV19	TRBJ1-2	-
CASSYPAKGGNTEAFF	TGTGCCAGCAGTTACCCCGCGAAGGGAGGGAACACTGAAGCTTTCTTT	-	TRBV6-6	TRBJ1-1	once
CASSLVDRAAVGYTF	TGTGCCAGCAGCTTAGTAGACAGGGCAGCCGTTGGCTACACCTTC	TRBD1	TRBV11-2	TRBJ1-2	-
CATGEGYTGELFF	TGTGCCACCGGGGAGGGGTACACCGGGGAGCTGTTTTTT	TRBD2	TRBV19	TRBJ2-2	-
CASSPSGIQETQYF	TGTGCCAGCTCACCTAGCGGGATCCAAGAGACCCAGTACTTC	TRBD2	TRBV18	TRBJ2-5	-
CASSNTGGSGYTF	TGTGCCAGCAGCAACACAGGGGGCTCTGGCTACACCTTC	TRBD1	TRBV2	TRBJ1-2	-
CAWSPRVNQPQHF	TGTGCCTGGAGCCCCAGGGTCAATCAGCCCCAGCATTTT	-	TRBV30	TRBJ1-5	-
CASSFLTTGVGAVEQFF	TGTGCCAGCAGCTTTTTAACCACAGGGGTAGGAGCGGTTGAGCAGTTCTTC	TRBD1	TRBV11-2	TRBJ2-1	-
CASSLPRDRGSGELFF	TGTGCCAGCAGTTTGCCCCGGGACAGGGGCTCCGGGGAGCTGTTTTTT	TRBD1	TRBV27	TRBJ2-2	-
CARSFYLGQLKRHYEQYF	TGTGCCAGAAGCTTCTACCTGGGACAACTAAAGAGGCACTACGAGCAGTACTTC	-	TRBV5-3	TRBJ2-7	-
CASSTSAGGSPLHF	TGTGCCAGCAGCACTTCGGCCGGAGGGTCACCCCTCCACTTT	-	TRBV11-2	TRBJ1-6	-
CASSSVWTALGNTIYF	TGTGCCAGTAGCTCAGTTTGGACTGCCCTTGGAAACACCATATATTTT	-	TRBV19	TRBJ1-3	few
CASSQEGTSGDTQYF	TGCGCCAGCAGCCAAGAAGGTACGAGCGGGGATACCCAGTACTTC	TRBD2	TRBV4-1	TRBJ2-5	-
CASSQENRGPITDTQYF	TGTGCCAGCAGCCAAGAAAACAGGGGACCGATCACAGATACGCAGTATTTT	TRBD1	TRBV14	TRBJ2-3	-
CASKTGTEHREQYF	TGCGCCAGCAAAACCGGGACAGAGCACCGCGAGCAGTACTTC	TRBD1	TRBV5-1	TRBJ2-7	-
CASTKDRGGSYEQYF	TGTGCCAGTACCAAAGACAGGGGAGGTTCCTACGAGCAGTACTTC	TRBD1	TRBV19	TRBJ2-7	-
CATSDTLAGRPDTQYF	TGTGCCACCAGTGATACCTTAGCGGGGAGGCCAGATACGCAGTATTTT	TRBD2	TRBV24-1	TRBJ2-3	-
CASSPVDTVATNEKLFF	TGTGCCAGCTCACCAGTGGACACTGTTGCAACTAATGAAAAACTGTTTTTT	-	TRBV18	TRBJ1-4	-
CASSQDPQGGNGYTF	TGCGCCAGCAGCCAAGATCCGCAGGGCGGTAATGGCTACACCTTC	-	TRBV4-1	TRBJ1-2	-
CSVSVQFGYTF	TGCAGCGTTAGCGTCCAGTTTGGCTACACCTTC	-	TRBV29-1	TRBJ1-2	-
CASSLGDKNTEAFF	TGTGCCAGCAGCTTAGGGGACAAAAACACTGAAGCTTTCTTT	-	TRBV7-9	TRBJ1-1	once
CASSYSTGQVSLPLHF	TGTGCCAGCAGTTACTCGACGGGACAGGTCTCTTTACCCCTCCACTTT	TRBD1	TRBV6-5	TRBJ1-6	-
CASLDHPTGAFNQPQHF	TGTGCCAGCCTTGACCATCCGACAGGGGCTTTCAATCAGCCCCAGCATTTT	TRBD1	TRBV19	TRBJ1-5	-
CSVVPTGKDGNTIYF	TGCAGCGTCGTCCCTACAGGGAAGGATGGAAACACCATATATTTT	-	TRBV29-1	TRBJ1-3	-
CASSFREDTQYF	TGTGCCAGCAGCTTTAGAGAAGATACGCAGTATTTT	-	TRBV5-5	TRBJ2-3	-
CASQLSNYGYTF	TGTGCCAGCCAGTTATCCAACTATGGCTACACCTTC	-	TRBV12-3/TRBV12-4	TRBJ1-2	-
CASSPNLGAQETQYF	TGCGCCAGCAGCCCAAATCTAGGGGCCCAAGAGACCCAGTACTTC	-	TRBV4-1	TRBJ2-5	-
CASSEVYSGNTIYF	TGCGCCAGCTCTGAGGTCTACTCTGGAAACACCATATATTTT	-	TRBV10-2	TRBJ1-3	-
CASSGGSLNYGYTF	TGTGCCAGCAGTGGCGGGTCGCTTAACTATGGCTACACCTTC	-	TRBV2	TRBJ1-2	-
CASIGTAYNEQFF	TGTGCCAGCATAGGGACAGCTTACAATGAGCAGTTCTTC	TRBD1	TRBV27	TRBJ2-1	-